Listed below are T cell receptor beta chains from one sample, sequenced in a study of blood T cell repertoires in COVID-19. Some clones are missing from TCRdb's copy, which holds only in-frame ones; the method was immunoSEQ multiplex PCR. The repertoire includes around 94,000 clones, about 85% of them detected once, and almost 3.5% sits in the top ten. Input material: peripheral blood. These receptor sequences come from a man between 50 and 59 years old with acute or convalescent COVID-19. CDR3s include the opening cysteine and the closing phenylalanine or tryptophan. D genes are given only for firm matches. A row's size may be missing; if present it is once, few, many or a size class.

D gene	V gene	clone size	J gene	CDR3 protein	CDR3 DNA
TRBD2	TRBV4-3	-	TRBJ2-3	CASSQGLAGSTDTQYF	TGCGCCAGCAGCCAAGGACTAGCGGGAAGCACAGATACGCAGTATTTT
TRBD2	TRBV6-5	-	TRBJ2-7	CASSYSTSGGYEQYF	TGTGCCAGCAGTTACTCGACTAGCGGAGGGTACGAGCAGTACTTC
-	TRBV2	-	TRBJ2-3	CASSESAVLGDTQYF	TGTGCCAGCAGTGAATCTGCGGTTCTCGGAGATACGCAGTATTTT
-	TRBV27	-	TRBJ1-4	CASSFRRGEKLFF	TGTGCCAGCAGTTTCCGGCGGGGGGAAAAACTGTTTTTT
-	TRBV6-2/TRBV6-3	-	TRBJ2-7	CASSRRLISYEQYF	TGTGCCAGCAGTCGGCGACTGATCTCCTACGAGCAGTACTTC
-	TRBV28	-	TRBJ2-3	CASSLSPSTDTQYF	TGTGCCAGCAGTTTATCCCCTAGCACAGATACGCAGTATTTT
TRBD1	TRBV28	-	TRBJ1-5	CASRTGGSGQPQHF	TGTGCCAGCAGAACAGGGGGCAGCGGTCAGCCCCAGCATTTT
-	TRBV27	-	TRBJ2-7	CASSFRETYEQYF	TGTGCCAGCAGTTTCCGGGAGACCTACGAGCAGTACTTC
-	TRBV12-3/TRBV12-4	-	TRBJ1-4	CASRPTPNEKLFF	TGTGCCAGCAGACCAACACCGAATGAAAAACTGTTTTTT
-	TRBV6-2/TRBV6-3	-	TRBJ1-3	CASTPRSRSSSGNTIYF	TGTGCCAGCACCCCCCGGTCGAGGAGTTCCTCTGGAAACACCATATATTTT
TRBD2	TRBV7-2	few	TRBJ2-4	CASSFAGEGIQYF	TGTGCCAGCAGCTTCGCGGGGGAGGGCATTCAGTACTTC
-	TRBV19	-	TRBJ2-1	CASSMGGPGEVNEQFF	TGTGCCAGTAGTATGGGGGGGCCCGGGGAGGTAAATGAGCAGTTCTTC
TRBD2	TRBV27	-	TRBJ2-5	CASSPYSGGTSIETQYF	TGTGCCAGCAGTCCCTATAGCGGGGGGACTTCAATAGAGACCCAGTACTTC
-	TRBV5-4	once	TRBJ2-5	CASSLWGEETQYF	TGTGCCAGCAGCTTGTGGGGCGAAGAGACCCAGTACTTC
-	TRBV7-2	-	TRBJ2-7	CASSFPQVAYEQYF	TGTGCCAGCAGCTTTCCGCAGGTTGCCTACGAGCAGTACTTC
TRBD1	TRBV7-3	-	TRBJ2-2	CASSPTGVGTGELFF	TGTGCCAGCAGCCCGACAGGGGTTGGCACCGGGGAGCTGTTTTTT
TRBD1	TRBV28	-	TRBJ2-3	CASSRDRGGSGFTDTQYF	TGTGCCAGCAGCCGGGACAGGGGGGGTAGCGGTTTCACAGATACGCAGTATTTT
TRBD1	TRBV11-2	once	TRBJ2-2	CASSRGQGANTGELFF	TGTGCCAGCAGCCGCGGACAGGGCGCGAACACCGGGGAGCTGTTTTTT
-	TRBV19	-	TRBJ1-1	CASRHQASNTEAFF	TGTGCCAGTAGGCACCAGGCCTCTAACACTGAAGCTTTCTTT
TRBD1	TRBV5-6	-	TRBJ2-7	CASSWGQGAYEQYF	TGTGCCAGCAGCTGGGGACAGGGGGCGTACGAGCAGTACTTC